These 31 T cell receptor beta chains originate from one sample sequenced in a study of blood T cell repertoires in COVID-19. The method was immunoSEQ multiplex PCR; TCRdb's version includes in-frame clones alone and lacks a portion of them. This sample has about 290,000 clones; approximately 86% occur once, and the top ten carry around 4%. The specimen sequenced was peripheral blood. These receptors all stem from a woman in her forties or fifties with active or convalescent COVID-19.

This chain joins TRBV7-2 and TRBJ1-4; 8 nucleotides line up with TRBD1. The germline gives CDR1 SGHTA, CDR2 FQGNSA. The CDR3 runs to 15 residues. The trim removed 5 bases at V and 5 bases at J, leaving 7 bases unmatched. The CDR3 spells CASSADRGGNEKLFF. The CDR3 bases are TGTGCCAGCAGCGCCGACAGGGGCGGGAATGAAAAACTGTTTTTT.

The chain carries TRBV2 and TRBJ1-6, with unresolved D. V was trimmed by 4 bases and J by 6 bases, leaving 13 bases between them. The CDR3 is 15 residues long. CDR1 and CDR2 (germline): SNHLY, FYNNEI. CDR3 sequence: CASSGRSVRNSPLHF. The CDR3 DNA reads TGTGCCAGCAGTGGGAGGTCAGTGCGTAATTCACCCCTCCACTTT.

The chain employs TRBV13 and TRBJ1-2; D may be TRBD1 (6 bases). Germline values: CDR1 PRHDT, CDR2 FYEKMQ (reference sequence). Trimming removed 1 base from V and 3 bases from J, with 12 bases in between. CDR3 length: 15 amino acids. The CDR3 reads CASSLDREKDYGYTF. The CDR3 DNA reads as TGTGCCAGCAGCTTAGACAGGGAGAAGGACTATGGCTACACCTTC.

The rearrangement uses TRBV9 and TRBJ1-6; D unresolved. Germline assignment: CDR1 SGDLS and CDR2 YYNGEE. The V end lost 0 bases, the J end lost 5 bases, and 12 bases lay between the germline ends. There are 16 residues in the CDR3. CDR3 region: CASSVEPRYHNSPLHF. DNA of the CDR3: TGTGCCAGCAGCGTAGAACCCAGGTACCATAATTCACCCCTCCACTTT.

This chain's CDR3 is CSVEVANYGYTF. The CDR3 DNA sequence: TGCAGCGTGGAGGTGGCGAACTATGGCTACACCTTC. The chain has TRBV29-1 and TRBJ1-2; D not resolved. CDR1 is SQVTM and CDR2 is ANQGSEA in the germline V gene. V dropped 6 bases and J dropped 2 bases, with 10 bases sitting between them. There are 12 residues in the CDR3.

The chain joins TRBV5-1 to TRBJ2-1; 12 bases are shared with TRBD2. In germline, CDR1 is SGHRS, CDR2 YFSETQ. The CDR3 sequence is 17 residues long. V lost 5 bases, J lost 4 bases, and 10 bases stayed unmatched. The CDR3 reads CASRWGPSGRAYNEQFF. The CDR3 coding sequence is TGCGCCAGCAGGTGGGGCCCTAGCGGGAGGGCTTACAATGAGCAGTTCTTC.

The chain recombines TRBV3-1 (or the pseudogene TRBV3-2) with TRBJ1-2; weak D call: TRBD1 (6 bases). In germline, CDR1 is LGHDT, CDR2 YNNKEL (reference sequence). The CDR3 contains 15 residues. The germline V and J ends were trimmed by 4 bases and 4 bases, with 16 bases remaining between them. CDR3 amino acids: CASSPTAGQFYGYTF. CDR3 in DNA: TGTGCCAGCAGCCCAACGGCTGGACAGTTCTATGGCTACACCTTC.

This clone showed up just once. The chain carries TRBV20-1 and TRBJ1-1; weak D call: TRBD1 (5 bases). The CDR3 runs to 12 residues. CDR1 and CDR2 from the germline V gene are DFQATT and SNEGSKA (reference sequence). The V and J ends lost 3 bases and 1 base respectively, with 6 bases between them. The chain's CDR3 is CSASQGNTEAFF. The CDR3 nucleotides read TGCAGTGCTAGTCAGGGGAACACTGAAGCTTTCTTT.

V is TRBV5-4 and J is TRBJ2-2; TRBD2 matches 14 bases. The CDR3 consists of 18 residues. Germline V gene data show CDR1 as SGHNT and CDR2 as YYREEE (reference sequence). Trimming cost V 5 bases and J 4 bases; bases outside gene matches: 10. CDR3 amino acids: CASRPGLAGALGTGELFF. In DNA, the CDR3 is TGTGCCAGCAGACCGGGACTAGCGGGAGCGTTGGGCACCGGGGAGCTGTTTTTT.

This chain uses TRBV29-1 with TRBJ2-7; 14 bases align to TRBD2. This CDR3 comprises 15 residues. V lost 5 bases, J lost 7 bases, and 10 bases stayed unmatched. From germline, CDR1 is SQVTM and CDR2 ANQGSEA. DNA for the CDR3: TGCAGCGTTTTCGGGGGACTAGCGGGAGCGGGTGAGCAGTACTTC. Translating gives CSVFGGLAGAGEQYF.

This chain connects TRBV27 to TRBJ2-1; 8 bases line up with TRBD2. Per the germline V gene, CDR1 is MNHEY and CDR2 is SMNVEV (reference sequence). The CDR3 sequence is 18 residues long. V lost 2 bases, J lost 4 bases, and 13 bases stayed unmatched. The CDR3 DNA reads as TGTGCCAGCAGTTTAGCACTAGCGGTAGGGGGGGATTACAATGAGCAGTTCTTC. Its protein is CASSLALAVGGDYNEQFF.

The chain is built from TRBV10-2 and TRBJ1-1; 9 nucleotides agree with TRBD1. CDR3 length: 14 residues. CDR1 is WSHSY, CDR2 SAAADI, per germline. J lost 4 bases, V lost 6 bases, and 6 bases had no gene match. The DNA of the CDR3 is TGCGCCAGCAGGGCACAGGGGGCGCGCACTGAAGCTTTCTTT. Its protein is CASRAQGARTEAFF.

This clone was observed many times. The DNA for the CDR3 is TGTGCCAGCAGCTTTCGTCAGGGGAGGGAAGGCTACGAGCAGTACTTC. It specifies CASSFRQGREGYEQYF. This chain joins TRBV5-6 and TRBJ2-7; D possibly corresponds to TRBD2 (7 bases). The CDR3 contains 16 residues. Germline CDR1 is SGHDT and CDR2 is YYEEEE. V lost 2 bases to trimming and J lost 3 bases, with 18 bases between them.

The chain combines TRBV14 with TRBJ2-1; TRBD2 aligns across 10 bases. Germline V gene data show CDR1 as SGHDN and CDR2 as FVKESK. The V and J ends lost 2 bases and 3 bases, in that order; junction bases with no gene match: 4. This CDR3 is 16 amino acids long. CDR3 coding DNA: TGTGCCAGCAGCCAATGGGGGACTAGCGTCTACAATGAGCAGTTCTTC. Protein product: CASSQWGTSVYNEQFF.

In regard to this clone: The same CDR3 arises from other DNA sequences in this sample as well. This chain joins TRBV27 and TRBJ1-6; D unclear. Trimming took 3 bases from V and 7 from J, leaving 4 bases between them. CDR3 length: 12 residues. Per the germline V gene, CDR1 is MNHEY and CDR2 is SMNVEV (reference sequence). CDR3 sequence (DNA): TGTGCCAGCAGTTTCGGGAATTCACCCCTCCACTTT. Residues: CASSFGNSPLHF.

V usage is TRBV5-5 and J usage is TRBJ2-7; 9 bases are a match to TRBD1. The CDR3 runs 14 residues. V shed 4 bases and J 7 bases; nucleotides not matched to a gene: 9. Germline V gene lookup returns CDR1 SGHKS and CDR2 YYEKEE (reference sequence). DNA of the CDR3: TGTGCCAGCAGCCGCGGGACAGGGTGGGGGGAGCAGTACTTC. It yields the protein CASSRGTGWGEQYF.

This chain links TRBV24-1 with TRBJ2-5; the match to TRBD2 covers 11 bases. V lost 4 bases, J lost 4 bases, and 4 bases stayed unmatched. This CDR3 is 15 amino acids long. Germline CDR1 is KGHDR and CDR2 is SFDVKD. The CDR3 loop is CATSDPGTSGETQYF. The CDR3, as DNA: TGTGCCACCAGTGACCCAGGGACTAGCGGAGAGACCCAGTACTTC.

V and J are TRBV13 and TRBJ2-7; 10 positions match TRBD1. The CDR3 is made up of 16 amino acids. CDR1 and CDR2 from the germline V gene are PRHDT and FYEKMQ (reference sequence). V gave up 3 bases and J gave up 2 bases; unmatched junction bases: 7. The CDR3 DNA reads as TGTGCCAGCAGCTTCCAGGACAGGGGGTATCCCTACGAGCAGTACTTC. Translation gives CASSFQDRGYPYEQYF.

The genes are TRBV5-1 and TRBJ1-5; 7 bases are a match to TRBD1. The CDR3 is made up of 14 amino acids. V was pared by 2 bases and J by 4 bases, with 3 bases of the junction left unmatched. Germline assignment: CDR1 SGHRS and CDR2 YFSETQ. The CDR3 loop reads CASSFGTANQPQHF. The CDR3 nucleotides are TGCGCCAGCAGCTTCGGGACAGCTAATCAGCCCCAGCATTTT.

The V call is TRBV5-6, the J call TRBJ1-5, with 9 bases lining up with TRBD1. The CDR3 runs 16 residues. Per germline, CDR1 SGHDT and CDR2 YYEEEE. Trimming took 0 bases from V and 4 from J; bases not matched to a gene: 5. DNA of the CDR3: TGTGCCAGCAGCTTGGCGGGACAGGGATTGAATCAGCCCCAGCATTTT. Encoded protein: CASSLAGQGLNQPQHF.

The chain employs TRBV9 and TRBJ2-3; TRBD2 matches at 12 bases. CDR1 is SGDLS, CDR2 YYNGEE, per germline. This CDR3 region has 16 residues. Germline trimming cut 2 bases from V and 6 bases from J; bases unmatched to any gene: 7. CDR3 nucleotide sequence: TGTGCCAGCAGCGTGGGGCCGCTAGCGGGAGGGGATACGCAGTATTTT. Its protein is CASSVGPLAGGDTQYF.

The chain joins TRBV28 to TRBJ1-4; D gene uncertain. The V gene lost 5 bases and the J gene lost 2 bases, with 18 bases spanning the gap. The CDR3 is made up of 17 amino acids. CDR1 and CDR2 from the germline V gene are MDHEN and SYDVKM. The CDR3 DNA reads TGTGCCAGCAGTAAAAAGCGGAGGCATCCTACTAATGAAAAACTGTTTTTT. Protein product: CASSKKRRHPTNEKLFF.

The genes are TRBV6-5 and TRBJ1-5; TRBD1 agrees at 7 bases. The CDR3 has 15 residues. V lost 7 bases to trimming and J lost 6 bases; unmatched junction nucleotides: 12. Germline-derived CDR1 and CDR2 are MNHEY and SVGAGI. CDR3 sequence: CASTQGGAGAQPQHF. In DNA, the CDR3 is TGTGCCAGCACCCAAGGGGGCGCTGGGGCTCAGCCCCAGCATTTT.

The genes are TRBV15 and TRBJ1-5, with 8 bases identical to TRBD1. The ends lost 3 bases at V and 5 bases at J; junction bases unmatched: 9. CDR3 length: 16 residues. Germline V gene data show CDR1 as LNHNV and CDR2 as YYDKDF (reference sequence). CDR3 residues: CATSRDLQGGHQPQHF. The CDR3 coding sequence is TGTGCCACCAGCAGGGACTTACAGGGGGGTCATCAGCCCCAGCATTTT.

This clone was seen a few times. V gene TRBV3-1 (or the pseudogene TRBV3-2) combines with J gene TRBJ2-1; 9 nucleotides agree with TRBD2. CDR1 is LGHDT, CDR2 YNNKEL, per germline (reference sequence). This CDR3 is 14 amino acids long. Trimming removed 2 bases from V and 7 bases from J; junction bases left unmatched: 3. CDR3 nucleotides: TGTGCCAGCAGCCAACTAGCGGGAAGGAATGAGCAGTTCTTC. It codes for CASSQLAGRNEQFF.

The V gene is TRBV5-1, the J gene TRBJ2-7; 10 bases map to TRBD2. Germline V gene lookup returns CDR1 SGHRS and CDR2 YFSETQ. The CDR3 extends over 18 amino acids. Losses at the gene ends were 0 bases for V and 3 bases for J; bases not matched to a gene: 12. The DNA for the CDR3 is TGCGCCAGCAGCTTGGGCGGGGGCCTAGCGGGAGTAGGCTACGAGCAGTACTTC. Encoded protein: CASSLGGGLAGVGYEQYF. The whole variable domain, remainder taken from reference TRBV5-1 and TRBJ2-7, is KAGVTQTPRYLIKTRGQQVTLSCSPISGHRSVSWYQQTPGQGLQFLFEYFSETQRNKGNFPGRFSGRQFSNSRSEMNVSTLELGDSALYLCASSLGGGLAGVGYEQYFGPGTRLTVT.

V usage is TRBV9 and J usage is TRBJ1-6; tentative D call: TRBD1 (6 bases). Germline V gene data show CDR1 as SGDLS and CDR2 as YYNGEE. Trimming cost V 5 bases and J 10 bases, with 16 bases left between them. The CDR3 covers 14 residues. The CDR3 is CASSSTGNYSPLHF. CDR3 coding DNA: TGTGCCAGCAGTTCTACAGGGAATTACTCACCCCTCCACTTT.

This rearrangement joins TRBV15 to TRBJ2-3; possibly TRBD1 for D (5 bases). The CDR3 has 15 amino acids. CDR1 is LNHNV, CDR2 YYDKDF, per germline (reference sequence). V was cut by 0 bases and J by 5 bases, with 12 bases left in between. CDR3 in amino acids: CATSRDQQGLDTQYF. In DNA, the CDR3 is TGTGCCACCAGCAGAGATCAGCAGGGATTAGATACGCAGTATTTT.

J is TRBJ2-7 and V is TRBV19; D may be TRBD1 (6 bases). Looked up from germline, CDR1 is LNHDA and CDR2 is SQIVND (reference sequence). This CDR3 is 15 amino acids long. Trimming left V 6 bases short and J 2 bases short, with 17 bases between. The CDR3 here is CASRRTAKSPYEQYF. CDR3 bases: TGTGCCAGTAGGAGGACAGCCAAATCGCCCTACGAGCAGTACTTC.

The J gene is TRBJ1-6, the V gene TRBV5-5; D remains unclear. Germline V gene data show CDR1 as SGHKS and CDR2 as YYEKEE (reference sequence). Trimming removed 4 bases at V and 0 bases at J, with 11 bases between. The CDR3 sequence is 16 residues long. The CDR3, as DNA: TGTGCCAGCAGCCGGAGGAGCACCTCCTATAATTCACCCCTCCACTTT. Its protein is CASSRRSTSYNSPLHF.

The chain combines TRBV2 with TRBJ2-7; 7 bases agree with TRBD1. V dropped 7 bases and J dropped 0; count of bases not matched to a gene: 6. The CDR3 extends over 14 amino acids. Germline CDR1 reads SNHLY; CDR2 reads FYNNEI. The CDR3 DNA reads as TGTGCCAGCAAAGACAGGGTGGGCTCCTACGAGCAGTACTTC. Amino acids: CASKDRVGSYEQYF.